Listed here is a single T cell receptor (beta chain). The specificity of this receptor is unknown. There are no base qualities to consult, and no much larger clone falls within one base. Using the deep immunoSEQ assay, TCR CDR3 regions were amplified from genomic DNA by multiplex PCR. Extracted genomic DNA from each cell subset was spread evenly across all wells of several immunoSEQ 96-well plates, with each plate serving as a replicate. For sorted subsets, roughly 200 ng of genomic DNA, equivalent to 25,000 to 35,000 T cell genomes, went into each replicate PCR. The purified libraries were quantified using a Qubit 3.0 fluorometer, sized with a Bioanalyzer 2100, and then quantified again using the KAPA Library Quantification kit. Each immunoSEQ 96-well plate was sequenced on its own single-read 150-cycle Illumina NextSeq 550 flow cell. Under the source paper's analysis protocol: The immunoSEQ output contained only junctional sequences without quality scores, so filtering could not match that applied to full-length reads. To assign V/J genes and CDR3, sequences were annotated using PyIR, a Python wrapper for IgBLAST v1.9, with IMGT germline references. Reads were filtered out if the reads had weak V/J assignments (E-value above 1e-6), no CDR3, stop codons, out-of-frame junctions, or ambiguous translated residues. V3J clonotypes were defined as sequences sharing the same inferred V gene, J gene, and CDR3 amino acid sequence. Percentage overlap between repertoires was calculated by dividing the number of shared unique clonotypes by the size of the smaller repertoire. Richness of each repertoire was evaluated using RTK rarefaction, the Chao1 estimator, and Recon v2.1 estimates of unobserved clonotypes. OLGA was used to compute generation probabilities for all TCRbeta clonotypes that the gDNA method yielded from a few donors. Drawn from immuneACCESS, this table holds only the in-frame rearrangements with V and J called that TCRdb kept. Clones are partly lost; checked studies trace under half to an unresolved V gene and leave the rest unexplained. V and J calls and clone size come straight from that table; D and trimming were deduced from the DNA. The sample contains approximately 2.5 million clones, approximately 94% of them found a single time. The ten largest make up 0.14% of the sample.

This sample stems from a study of shared clonotypes between healthy human individuals (dated by TCRdb to about 2020). Context from the whole study: The cohort comprised a couple of women and a few men aged 18 to 49 years. Between about 0.8 and 9 billion PBMCs per donor were obtained by leukapheresis. The study deeply sequenced blood TCR repertoires of about 5 healthy adults to estimate repertoire size and the extent of clonotype sharing between individuals. Different laboratories and diverse techniques were used to prepare libraries and sequence TCR repertoires, to increase sequencing depth and limit assay-specific biases. For each donor, CD4 naive and CD4 memory were each given three plates, CD8 naive was given two plates, and CD8 memory was given one plate. Overall results and qualifications from the work: Pairwise subsampling led to the expectation that sequencing depth would affect the degree of clonotype sharing among donors. Sampling was limited to blood, and TCR repertoires in tissue likely differ from TCR repertoires in blood. Rarefaction of sorted-subset datasets indicated incomplete sequencing despite the large sequencing depth. Because the study included a small number of donors, the genetic and exposure-history diversity represented was limited. Naive subsets generally had larger estimated clonotype richness than memory subsets did. Across four donors, approximately 4.9% of naive CD4, roughly 3.8% of naive CD8, roughly 2.2% of memory CD4, and over 0.35% of memory CD8 clonotypes were shared. Higher generation probabilities were observed for clonotypes shared by all four sorted-subset donors than for non-shared clonotypes.

The donors were healthy, HIV-negative adults with no recently reported acute infections or vaccinations. All donors were Caucasian adults living in Nashville, Tennessee, USA. Magnetic negative selection was used to enrich CD4+ T cells, after which naive cells were positively selected on CD45RA and the negative fraction became the memory subset. After blood collection by leukapheresis, PBMCs were isolated using Ficoll-Histopaque density gradient centrifugation and then cryopreserved in the vapor phase of liquid nitrogen. Analytical flow cytometry was used to check the purity and quantity of each magnetically sorted T cell population. Genomic DNA was isolated from each sorted fraction and quantified by UV absorbance on a Nanodrop 2000c. V lost 4 bases and J lost 6 bases, and the count of bases not matched to a germline gene is 6. The germline V gene encodes CDR1 MNHEY and CDR2 SVGAGI. Including cysteine and phenylalanine, the CDR3 has 14 amino acids. Just CDR3 DNA is preserved here, 42 bases in frame from base 1.

Material: naive CD4+ T cells sorted from blood. This specimen's cell subset or site label, per the study, means: CD45RA+ positively selected. This receptor was obtained from a man younger than 35 in good health. The chain is encoded by TRBV6-5 joined to TRBJ1-5, and 7 junctional nucleotides match TRBD1. The CDR3 corresponds to CASSFQGVPQPQHF. The bases read TGTGCCAGCAGTTTCCAGGGGGTTCCTCAGCCCCAGCATTTT.